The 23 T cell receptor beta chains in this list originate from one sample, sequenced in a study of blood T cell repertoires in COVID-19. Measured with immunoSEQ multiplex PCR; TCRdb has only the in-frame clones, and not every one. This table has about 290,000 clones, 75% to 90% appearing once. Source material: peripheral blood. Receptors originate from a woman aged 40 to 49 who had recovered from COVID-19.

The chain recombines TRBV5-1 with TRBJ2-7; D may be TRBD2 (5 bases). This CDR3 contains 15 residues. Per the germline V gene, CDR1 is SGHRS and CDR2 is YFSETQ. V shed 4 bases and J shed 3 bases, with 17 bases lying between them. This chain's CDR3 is CASSPGIVMDYEQYF. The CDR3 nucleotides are TGCGCCAGCAGCCCCGGGATAGTTATGGACTACGAGCAGTACTTC.

The CDR3 bases are TGCGCCAGCAGCTTGGAGGGGGCTTCGGGAAACACCATATATTTT. Translation: CASSLEGASGNTIYF. This chain links TRBV5-1 with TRBJ1-3, with TRBD1 matching 7 bases. The germline V gene encodes CDR1 SGHRS and CDR2 YFSETQ. After removal of 0 bases from V and 4 bases from J, the junction contained 4 bases not matched to a gene. This CDR3 is built from 15 residues.

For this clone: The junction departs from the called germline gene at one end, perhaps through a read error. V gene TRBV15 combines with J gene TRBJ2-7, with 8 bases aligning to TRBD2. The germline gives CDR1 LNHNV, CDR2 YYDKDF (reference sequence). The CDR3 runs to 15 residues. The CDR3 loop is CATSRADPAGGATIF. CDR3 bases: TGTGCCACCAGCAGAGCTGACCCTGCGGGGGGAGCAACTATTTTC.

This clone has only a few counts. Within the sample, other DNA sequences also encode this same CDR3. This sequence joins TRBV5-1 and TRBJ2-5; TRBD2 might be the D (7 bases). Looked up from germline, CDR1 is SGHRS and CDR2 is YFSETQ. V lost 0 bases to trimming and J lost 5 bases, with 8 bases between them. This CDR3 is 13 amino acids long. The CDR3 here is CASSLEGGETQYF. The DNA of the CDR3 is TGCGCCAGCAGCTTGGAGGGGGGGGAGACCCAGTACTTC. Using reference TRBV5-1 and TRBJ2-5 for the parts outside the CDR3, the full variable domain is KAGVTQTPRYLIKTRGQQVTLSCSPISGHRSVSWYQQTPGQGLQFLFEYFSETQRNKGNFPGRFSGRQFSNSRSEMNVSTLELGDSALYLCASSLEGGETQYFGPGTRLLVL.

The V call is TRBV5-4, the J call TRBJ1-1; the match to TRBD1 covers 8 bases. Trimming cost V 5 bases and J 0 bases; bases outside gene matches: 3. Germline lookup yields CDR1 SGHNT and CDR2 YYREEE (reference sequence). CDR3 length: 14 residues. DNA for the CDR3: TGTGCCAGCAGTACAGGGGGTATGAACACTGAAGCTTTCTTT. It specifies CASSTGGMNTEAFF.

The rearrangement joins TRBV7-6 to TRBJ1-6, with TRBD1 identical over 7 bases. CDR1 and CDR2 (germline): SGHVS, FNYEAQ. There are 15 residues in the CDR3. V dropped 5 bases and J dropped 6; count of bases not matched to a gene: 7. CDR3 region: CASSMTGNPNSPLHF. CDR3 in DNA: TGTGCCAGCAGCATGACAGGGAACCCTAATTCACCCCTCCACTTT.

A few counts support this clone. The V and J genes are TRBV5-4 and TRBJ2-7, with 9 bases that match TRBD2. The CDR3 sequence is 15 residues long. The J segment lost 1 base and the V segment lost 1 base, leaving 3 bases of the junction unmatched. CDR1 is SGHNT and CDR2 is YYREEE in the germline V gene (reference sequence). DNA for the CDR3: TGTGCCAGCAGCTTGTCTAGCGGGGCTTCCTACGAGCAGTACTTC. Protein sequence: CASSLSSGASYEQYF.

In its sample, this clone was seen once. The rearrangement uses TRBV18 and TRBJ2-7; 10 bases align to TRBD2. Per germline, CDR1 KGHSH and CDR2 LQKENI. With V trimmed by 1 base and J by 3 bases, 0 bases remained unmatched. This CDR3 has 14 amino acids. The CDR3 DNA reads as TGTGCCAGCTCACCACTAGCGGGAGGCTACGAGCAGTACTTC. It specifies CASSPLAGGYEQYF.

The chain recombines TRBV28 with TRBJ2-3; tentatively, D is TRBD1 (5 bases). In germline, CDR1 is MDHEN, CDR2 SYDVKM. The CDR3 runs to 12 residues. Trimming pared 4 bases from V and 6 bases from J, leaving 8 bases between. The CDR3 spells CASSWGRDTQYF. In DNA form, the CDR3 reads TGTGCCAGCAGTTGGGGCAGGGATACGCAGTATTTT.

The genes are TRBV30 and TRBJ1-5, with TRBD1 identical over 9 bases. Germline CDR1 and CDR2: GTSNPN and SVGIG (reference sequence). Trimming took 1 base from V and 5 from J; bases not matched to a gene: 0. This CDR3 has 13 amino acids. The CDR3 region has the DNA TGTGCCTGGAGTGGACAGGGGGATCAGCCCCAGCATTTT. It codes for CAWSGQGDQPQHF.

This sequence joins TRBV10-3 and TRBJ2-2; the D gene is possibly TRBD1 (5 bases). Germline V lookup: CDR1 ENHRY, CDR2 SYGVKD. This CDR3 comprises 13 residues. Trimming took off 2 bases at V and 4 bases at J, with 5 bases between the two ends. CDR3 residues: CAISERGTGELFF. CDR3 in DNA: TGTGCCATCAGTGAGAGGGGCACCGGGGAGCTGTTTTTT.

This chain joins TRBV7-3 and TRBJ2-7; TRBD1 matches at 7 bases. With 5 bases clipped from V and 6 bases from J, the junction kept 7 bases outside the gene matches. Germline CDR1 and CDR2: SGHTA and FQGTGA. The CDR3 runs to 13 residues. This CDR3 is CASSPGQVAEQYF. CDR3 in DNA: TGTGCCAGCAGCCCCGGACAGGTCGCCGAGCAGTACTTC.

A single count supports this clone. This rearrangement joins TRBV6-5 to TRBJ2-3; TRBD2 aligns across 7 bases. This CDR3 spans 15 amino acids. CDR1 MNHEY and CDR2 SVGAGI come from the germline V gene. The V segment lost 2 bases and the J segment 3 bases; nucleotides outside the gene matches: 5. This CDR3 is CASSYAGASTDTQYF. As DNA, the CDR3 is TGTGCCAGCAGTTACGCGGGAGCGAGTACAGATACGCAGTATTTT.

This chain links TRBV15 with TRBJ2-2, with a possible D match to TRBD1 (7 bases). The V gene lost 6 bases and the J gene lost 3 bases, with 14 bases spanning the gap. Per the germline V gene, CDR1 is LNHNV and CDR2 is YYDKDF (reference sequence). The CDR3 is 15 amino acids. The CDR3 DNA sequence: TGTGCCACCAGGCGGGACAGTACTGACACCGGGGAGCTGTTTTTT. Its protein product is CATRRDSTDTGELFF.

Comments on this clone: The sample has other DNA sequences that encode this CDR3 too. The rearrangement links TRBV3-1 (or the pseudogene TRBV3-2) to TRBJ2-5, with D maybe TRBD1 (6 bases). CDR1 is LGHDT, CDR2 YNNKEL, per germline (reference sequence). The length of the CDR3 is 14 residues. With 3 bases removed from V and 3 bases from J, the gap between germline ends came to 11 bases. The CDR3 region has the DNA TGTGCCAGCAGCCAGGGGGCAGGGGAAGAGACCCAGTACTTC. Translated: CASSQGAGEETQYF.

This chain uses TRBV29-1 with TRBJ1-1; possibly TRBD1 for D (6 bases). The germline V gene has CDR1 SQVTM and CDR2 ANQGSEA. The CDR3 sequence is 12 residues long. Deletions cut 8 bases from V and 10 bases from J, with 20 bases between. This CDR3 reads CSFLNPGEGAFF. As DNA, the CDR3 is TGCAGCTTCCTGAACCCAGGGGAGGGAGCTTTCTTT.

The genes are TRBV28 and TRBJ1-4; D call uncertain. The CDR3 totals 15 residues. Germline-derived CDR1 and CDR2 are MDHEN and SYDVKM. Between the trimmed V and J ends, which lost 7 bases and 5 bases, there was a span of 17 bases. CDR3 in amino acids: CASKPFDFGNEKLFF. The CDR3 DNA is TGTGCCAGCAAGCCCTTCGACTTCGGGAATGAAAAACTGTTTTTT.

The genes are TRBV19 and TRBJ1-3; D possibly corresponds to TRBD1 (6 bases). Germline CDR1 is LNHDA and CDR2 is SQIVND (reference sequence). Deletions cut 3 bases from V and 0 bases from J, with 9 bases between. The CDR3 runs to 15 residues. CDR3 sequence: CASSIGQSSGNTIYF. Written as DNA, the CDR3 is TGTGCCAGTAGTATCGGACAGAGCTCTGGAAACACCATATATTTT.

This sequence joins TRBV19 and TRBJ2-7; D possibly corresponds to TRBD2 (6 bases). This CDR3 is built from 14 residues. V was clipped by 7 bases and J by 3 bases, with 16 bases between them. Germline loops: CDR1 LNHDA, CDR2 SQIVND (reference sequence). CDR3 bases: TGTGCCAGTACCGCGGGGCGGGGCAGCTACGAGCAGTACTTC. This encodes CASTAGRGSYEQYF. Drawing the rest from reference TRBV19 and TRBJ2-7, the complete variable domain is DGGITQSPKYLFRKEGQNVTLSCEQNLNHDAMYWYRQDPGQGLRLIYYSQIVNDFQKGDIAEGYSVSREKKESFPLTVTSAQKNPTAFYLCASTAGRGSYEQYFGPGTRLTVT.

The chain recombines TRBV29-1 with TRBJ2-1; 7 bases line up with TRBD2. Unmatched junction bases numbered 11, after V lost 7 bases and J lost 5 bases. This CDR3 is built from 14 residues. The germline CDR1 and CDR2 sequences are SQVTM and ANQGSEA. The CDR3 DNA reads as TGCAGCGCCGGACGGGCTAGCGGCAACAATGAGCAGTTCTTC. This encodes CSAGRASGNNEQFF.

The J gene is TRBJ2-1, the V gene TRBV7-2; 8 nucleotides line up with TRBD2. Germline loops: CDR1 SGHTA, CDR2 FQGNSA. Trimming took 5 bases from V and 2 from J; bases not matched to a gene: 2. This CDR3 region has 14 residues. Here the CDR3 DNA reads TGTGCCAGCAGCCAGCGGGAGCCCTACAATGAGCAGTTCTTC. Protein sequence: CASSQREPYNEQFF.

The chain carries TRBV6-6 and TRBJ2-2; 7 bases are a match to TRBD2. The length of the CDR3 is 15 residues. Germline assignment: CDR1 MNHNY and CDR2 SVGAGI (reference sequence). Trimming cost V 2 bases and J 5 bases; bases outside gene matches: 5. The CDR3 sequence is CASSYRGSSTGELFF. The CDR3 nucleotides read TGTGCCAGCAGTTACCGCGGGAGTAGTACCGGGGAGCTGTTTTTT.

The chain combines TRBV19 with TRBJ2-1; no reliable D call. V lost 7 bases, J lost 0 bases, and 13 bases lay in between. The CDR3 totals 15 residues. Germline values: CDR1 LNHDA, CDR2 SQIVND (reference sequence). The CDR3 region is CASNPDTLSYNEQFF. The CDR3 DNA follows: TGTGCCAGTAATCCCGACACCCTCTCCTACAATGAGCAGTTCTTC. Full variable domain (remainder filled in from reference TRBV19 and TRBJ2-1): DGGITQSPKYLFRKEGQNVTLSCEQNLNHDAMYWYRQDPGQGLRLIYYSQIVNDFQKGDIAEGYSVSREKKESFPLTVTSAQKNPTAFYLCASNPDTLSYNEQFFGPGTRLTVL.